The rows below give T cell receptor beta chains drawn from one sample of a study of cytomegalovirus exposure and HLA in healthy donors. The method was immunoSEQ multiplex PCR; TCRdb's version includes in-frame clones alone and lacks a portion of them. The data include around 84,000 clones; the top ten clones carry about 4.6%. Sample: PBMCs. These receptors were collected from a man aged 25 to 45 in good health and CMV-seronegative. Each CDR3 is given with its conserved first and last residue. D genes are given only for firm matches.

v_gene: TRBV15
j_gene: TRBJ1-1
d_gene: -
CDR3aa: CATSRYASEAFF
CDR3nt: TGTGCCACCAGCAGATACGCGAGTGAAGCTTTCTTT

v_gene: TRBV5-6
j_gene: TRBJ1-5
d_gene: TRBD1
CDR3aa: CASSSGQLNQPQHF
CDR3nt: TGTGCCAGCAGCTCGGGACAGCTCAATCAGCCCCAGCATTTT

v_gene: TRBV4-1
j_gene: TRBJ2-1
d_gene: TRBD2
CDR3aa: CASSQGRLILAGGSYNEQFF
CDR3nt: TGCGCCAGCAGCCAAGGACGACTTATTCTAGCGGGGGGCTCATACAATGAGCAGTTCTTC

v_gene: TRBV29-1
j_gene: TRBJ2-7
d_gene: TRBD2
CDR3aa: CSVDISSGGYEQYF
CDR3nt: TGCAGCGTTGATATTTCTAGCGGGGGGTACGAGCAGTACTTC

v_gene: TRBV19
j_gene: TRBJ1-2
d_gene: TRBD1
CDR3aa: CASSGDRNGYTF
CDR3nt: TGTGCCAGTAGTGGGGACAGGAATGGCTACACCTTC

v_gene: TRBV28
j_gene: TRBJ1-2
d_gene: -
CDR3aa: CASSPGTGRGGYTF
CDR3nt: TGTGCCAGCAGCCCCGGGACGGGGAGGGGTGGCTACACCTTC

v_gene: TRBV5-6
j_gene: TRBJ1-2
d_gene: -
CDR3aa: CASSWPRTSRGYTF
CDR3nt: TGTGCCAGCAGCTGGCCGCGGACCTCGCGGGGCTACACCTTT

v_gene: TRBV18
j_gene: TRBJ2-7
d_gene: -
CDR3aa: CASSPEASENEQYF
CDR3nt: TGTGCCAGCTCACCAGAGGCCTCTGAGAACGAGCAGTACTTC

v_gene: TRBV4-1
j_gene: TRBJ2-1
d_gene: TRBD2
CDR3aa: CASSQASSGSVKQFF
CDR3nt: TGCGCCAGCAGCCAAGCTTCTAGCGGGAGCGTCAAGCAGTTCTTC

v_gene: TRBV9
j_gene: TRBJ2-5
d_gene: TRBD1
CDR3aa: CASSVAVTGGQETQYF
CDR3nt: TGTGCCAGCAGCGTAGCCGTGACAGGGGGCCAAGAGACCCAGTACTTC

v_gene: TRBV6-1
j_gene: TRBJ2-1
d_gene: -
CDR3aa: CASTSSTSSYNEQFF
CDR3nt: TGTGCCAGCACTTCTAGCACCAGCTCCTACAATGAGCAGTTCTTC

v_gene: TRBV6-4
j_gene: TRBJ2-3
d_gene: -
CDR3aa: CASSDSSHPDTQYF
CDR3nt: TGTGCCAGCAGTGACTCATCACACCCAGATACGCAGTATTTT

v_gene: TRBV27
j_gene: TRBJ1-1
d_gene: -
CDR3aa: CASSRRAGEAFF
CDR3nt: TGTGCCAGCAGTCGTCGGGCTGGGGAGGCTTTCTTT

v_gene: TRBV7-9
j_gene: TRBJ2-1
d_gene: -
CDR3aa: CASSLDAREVDEQFF
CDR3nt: TGTGCCAGCAGCTTAGACGCCCGTGAGGTGGATGAGCAGTTCTTC

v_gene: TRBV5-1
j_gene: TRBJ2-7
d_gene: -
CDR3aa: CASSLQQNYEQYF
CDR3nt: TGCGCCAGCAGCTTGCAACAGAACTACGAGCAGTACTTC

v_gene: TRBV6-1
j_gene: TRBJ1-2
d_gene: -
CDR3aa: CASSESELANYGYTF
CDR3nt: TGTGCCAGCAGTGAATCCGAGTTAGCTAACTATGGCTACACCTTC

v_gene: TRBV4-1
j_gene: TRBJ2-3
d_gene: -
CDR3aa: CASSQAGGDRPTDTQYF
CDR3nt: TGCGCCAGCAGCCAAGCGGGGGGCGACAGACCCACAGATACGCAGTATTTT

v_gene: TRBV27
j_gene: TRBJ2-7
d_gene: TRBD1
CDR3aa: CASSSKPPGQGSYEQYF
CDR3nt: TGTGCCAGCAGTTCAAAACCCCCGGGACAGGGATCCTACGAGCAGTACTTC

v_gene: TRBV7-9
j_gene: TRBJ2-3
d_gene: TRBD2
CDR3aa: CASSLPTSGRMPDTQYF
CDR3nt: TGTGCCAGCAGCTTACCGACTAGCGGGAGGATGCCAGATACGCAGTATTTT

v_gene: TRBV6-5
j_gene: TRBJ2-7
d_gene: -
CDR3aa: CASSYSNREQYF
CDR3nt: TGTGCCAGCAGTTACTCCAATCGGGAGCAGTACTTC

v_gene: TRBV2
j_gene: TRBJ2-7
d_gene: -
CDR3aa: CASSVSGEQYF
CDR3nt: TGTGCCAGCAGTGTCTCGGGGGAGCAGTACTTC

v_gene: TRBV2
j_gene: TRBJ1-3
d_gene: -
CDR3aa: CASSGQSGNTIYF
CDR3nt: TGTGCCAGCAGTGGACAGTCTGGAAACACCATATATTTT